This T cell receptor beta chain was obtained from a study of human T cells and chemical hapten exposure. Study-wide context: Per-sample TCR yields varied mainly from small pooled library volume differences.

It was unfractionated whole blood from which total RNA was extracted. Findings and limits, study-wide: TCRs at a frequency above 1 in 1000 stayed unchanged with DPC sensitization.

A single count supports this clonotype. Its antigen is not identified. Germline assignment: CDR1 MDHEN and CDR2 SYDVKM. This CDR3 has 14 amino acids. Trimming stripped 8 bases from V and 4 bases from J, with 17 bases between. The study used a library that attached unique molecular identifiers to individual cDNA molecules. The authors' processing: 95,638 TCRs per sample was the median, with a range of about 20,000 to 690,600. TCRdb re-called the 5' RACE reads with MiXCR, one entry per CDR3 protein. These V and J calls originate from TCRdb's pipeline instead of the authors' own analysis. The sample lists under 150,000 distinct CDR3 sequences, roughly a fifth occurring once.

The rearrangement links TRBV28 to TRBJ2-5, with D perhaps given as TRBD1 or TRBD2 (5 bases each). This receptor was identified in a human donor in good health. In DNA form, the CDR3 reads TGTGCCAGCCTCGAGTCGGGGCCTAGAGAGACCCAGTACTTC. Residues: CASLESGPRETQYF. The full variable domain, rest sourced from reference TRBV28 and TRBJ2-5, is DVKVTQSSRYLVKRTGEKVFLECVQDMDHENMFWYRQDPGLGLRLIYFSYDVKMKEKGDIPEGYSVSREKKERFSLILESASTNQTSMYLCASLESGPRETQYFGPGTRLLVL.